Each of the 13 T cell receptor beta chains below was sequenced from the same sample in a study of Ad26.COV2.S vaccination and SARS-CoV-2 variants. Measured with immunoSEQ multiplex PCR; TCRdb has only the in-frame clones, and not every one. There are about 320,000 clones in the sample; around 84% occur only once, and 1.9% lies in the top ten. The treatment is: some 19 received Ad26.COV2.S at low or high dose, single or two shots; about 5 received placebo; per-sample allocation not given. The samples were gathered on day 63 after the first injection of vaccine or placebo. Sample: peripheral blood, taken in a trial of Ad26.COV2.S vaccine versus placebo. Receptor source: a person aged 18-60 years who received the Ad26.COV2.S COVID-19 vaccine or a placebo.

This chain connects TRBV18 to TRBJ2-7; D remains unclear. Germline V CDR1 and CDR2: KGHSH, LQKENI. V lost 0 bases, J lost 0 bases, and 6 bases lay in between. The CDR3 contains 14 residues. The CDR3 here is CASSPPWSSYEQYF. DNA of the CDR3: TGTGCCAGCTCACCACCGTGGAGCTCCTACGAGCAGTACTTC. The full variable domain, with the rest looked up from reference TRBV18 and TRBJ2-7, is NAGVMQNPRHLVRRRGQEARLRCSPMKGHSHVYWYRQLPEEGLKFMVYLQKENIIDESGMPKERFSAEFPKEGPSILRIQQVVRGDSAAYFCASSPPWSSYEQYFGPGTRLTVT.

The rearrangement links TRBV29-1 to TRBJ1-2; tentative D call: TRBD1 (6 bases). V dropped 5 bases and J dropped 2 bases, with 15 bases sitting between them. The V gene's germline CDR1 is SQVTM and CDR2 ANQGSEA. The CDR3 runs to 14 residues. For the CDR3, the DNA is TGCAGCGTTTATGATTACGGGACAAACTATGGCTACACCTTC. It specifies CSVYDYGTNYGYTF.

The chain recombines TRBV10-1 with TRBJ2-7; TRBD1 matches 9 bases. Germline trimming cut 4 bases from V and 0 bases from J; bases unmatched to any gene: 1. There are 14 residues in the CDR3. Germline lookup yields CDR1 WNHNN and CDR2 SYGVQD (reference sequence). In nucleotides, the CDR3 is TGCGCCAGCAGTGGACAGGGGGGCTCCTACGAGCAGTACTTC. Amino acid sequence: CASSGQGGSYEQYF.

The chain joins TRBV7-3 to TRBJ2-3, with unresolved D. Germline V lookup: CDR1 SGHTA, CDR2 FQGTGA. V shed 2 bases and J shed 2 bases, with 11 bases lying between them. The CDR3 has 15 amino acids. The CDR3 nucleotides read TGTGCCAGCAGCTTATCCGGAATCCCCACAGATACGCAGTATTTT. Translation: CASSLSGIPTDTQYF.

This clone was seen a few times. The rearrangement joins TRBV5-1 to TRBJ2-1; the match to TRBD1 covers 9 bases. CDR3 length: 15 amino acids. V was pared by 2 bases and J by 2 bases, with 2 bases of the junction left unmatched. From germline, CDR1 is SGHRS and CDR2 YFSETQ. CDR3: CASSLTGGTYNEQFF. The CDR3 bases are TGCGCCAGCAGCTTAACAGGGGGCACCTACAATGAGCAGTTCTTC.

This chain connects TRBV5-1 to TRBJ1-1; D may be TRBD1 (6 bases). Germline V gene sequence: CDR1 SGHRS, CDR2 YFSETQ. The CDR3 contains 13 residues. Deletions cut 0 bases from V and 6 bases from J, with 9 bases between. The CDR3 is CASSLAGAAEAFF. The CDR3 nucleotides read TGCGCCAGCAGCTTGGCAGGGGCCGCTGAAGCTTTCTTT. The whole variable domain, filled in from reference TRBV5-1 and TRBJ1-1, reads KAGVTQTPRYLIKTRGQQVTLSCSPISGHRSVSWYQQTPGQGLQFLFEYFSETQRNKGNFPGRFSGRQFSNSRSEMNVSTLELGDSALYLCASSLAGAAEAFFGQGTRLTVV.

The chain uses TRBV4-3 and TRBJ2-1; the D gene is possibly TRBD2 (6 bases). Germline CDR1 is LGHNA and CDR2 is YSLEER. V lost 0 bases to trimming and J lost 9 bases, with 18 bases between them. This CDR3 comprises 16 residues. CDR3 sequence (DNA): TGCGCCAGCAGCCAAGATTTTGGACTATCTTTCACTGAGCAGTTCTTC. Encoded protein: CASSQDFGLSFTEQFF.

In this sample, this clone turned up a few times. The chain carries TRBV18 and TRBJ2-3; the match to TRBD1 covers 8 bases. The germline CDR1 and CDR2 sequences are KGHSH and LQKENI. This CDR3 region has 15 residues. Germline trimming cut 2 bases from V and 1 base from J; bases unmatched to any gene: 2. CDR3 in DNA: TGTGCCAGCTCACCAGGGGGACAGGGCACAGATACGCAGTATTTT. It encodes CASSPGGQGTDTQYF. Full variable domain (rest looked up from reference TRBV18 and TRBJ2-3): NAGVMQNPRHLVRRRGQEARLRCSPMKGHSHVYWYRQLPEEGLKFMVYLQKENIIDESGMPKERFSAEFPKEGPSILRIQQVVRGDSAAYFCASSPGGQGTDTQYFGPGTRLTVL.

CDR3 sequence: CASSFTDRGSNTEAFF. CDR3 DNA: TGTGCCAGCAGCTTCACAGACAGGGGGTCGAACACTGAAGCTTTCTTT. The chain recombines TRBV5-6 with TRBJ1-1; 9 bases are a match to TRBD1. This CDR3 region has 16 residues. J lost 1 base, V lost 2 bases, and 6 bases had no gene match. Germline values: CDR1 SGHDT, CDR2 YYEEEE. Full variable domain (remainder filled in from reference TRBV5-6 and TRBJ1-1): DAGVTQSPTHLIKTRGQQVTLRCSPKSGHDTVSWYQQALGQGPQFIFQYYEEEERQRGNFPDRFSGHQFPNYSSELNVNALLLGDSALYLCASSFTDRGSNTEAFFGQGTRLTVV.

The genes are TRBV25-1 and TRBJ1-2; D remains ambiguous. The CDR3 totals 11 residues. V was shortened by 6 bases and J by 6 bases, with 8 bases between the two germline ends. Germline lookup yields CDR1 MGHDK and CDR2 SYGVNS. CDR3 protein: CASSRLDGYTF. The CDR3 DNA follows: TGTGCCAGCAGCCGATTGGATGGCTACACCTTC.

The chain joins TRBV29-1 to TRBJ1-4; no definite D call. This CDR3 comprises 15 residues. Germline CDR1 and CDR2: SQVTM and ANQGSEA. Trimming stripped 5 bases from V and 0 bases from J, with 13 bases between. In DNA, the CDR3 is TGCAGCGTTTCGGGTCGGGGTGCAACTAATGAAAAACTGTTTTTT. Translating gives CSVSGRGATNEKLFF.

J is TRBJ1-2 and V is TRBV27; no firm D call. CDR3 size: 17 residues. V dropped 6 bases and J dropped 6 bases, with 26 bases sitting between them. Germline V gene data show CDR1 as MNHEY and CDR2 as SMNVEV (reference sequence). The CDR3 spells CASSHTWHVRPGDGYTF. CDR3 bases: TGTGCCAGCAGCCATACATGGCACGTCAGGCCCGGCGATGGCTACACCTTC.

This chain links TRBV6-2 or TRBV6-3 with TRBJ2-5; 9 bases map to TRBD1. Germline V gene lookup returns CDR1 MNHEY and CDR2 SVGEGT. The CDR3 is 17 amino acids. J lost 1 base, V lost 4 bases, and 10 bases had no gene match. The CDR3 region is CASSSPLVDRGQETQYF. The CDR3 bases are TGTGCCAGCAGTTCCCCCCTTGTGGACAGGGGCCAAGAGACCCAGTACTTC.